One and the same sample provided the 14 T cell receptor beta chains below, sequenced in a study of cytomegalovirus exposure and HLA in healthy donors. Using immunoSEQ multiplex PCR, the repertoire was profiled, and TCRdb retains in-frame clones only, with some absent. This table has under 300,000 clones, about 86% appearing once. Sequencing was carried out using PBMCs. The receptors were sampled from a woman aged 30 to 39 in good health and CMV-seropositive.

The V gene is TRBV27, the J gene TRBJ2-2; 9 nucleotides agree with TRBD2. The CDR3 has 16 residues. J lost 2 bases, V lost 5 bases, and 6 bases had no gene match. CDR1 and CDR2 from the germline V gene are MNHEY and SMNVEV (reference sequence). CDR3 coding DNA: TGTGCCAGCAGTGCTCGTGGGACTAGCAACACCGGGGAGCTGTTTTTT. This encodes CASSARGTSNTGELFF.

Notes on this clone: Germline is not matched at one junction end, which may reflect a read error. The V call is TRBV7-9, the J call TRBJ2-2; 9 bases are shared with TRBD1. The length of the CDR3 is 16 residues. Germline V gene sequence: CDR1 SEHNR, CDR2 FQNEAQ (reference sequence). The CDR3 DNA reads TGTGCCAGCAGCTTAATCGGGACAGGGAACCCCGGGGAGCTGTTTTTT. Amino acids: CASSLIGTGNPGELFF.

The rearrangement joins TRBV29-1 to TRBJ1-2; TRBD1 matches at 7 bases. The V gene's germline CDR1 is SQVTM and CDR2 ANQGSEA. Trimming took 3 bases from V and 3 from J; bases not matched to a gene: 7. This CDR3 is 14 amino acids long. The CDR3 spells CSVDGQEEYYGYTF. The CDR3 region has the DNA TGCAGCGTTGATGGACAGGAAGAATACTATGGCTACACCTTC.

V and J are TRBV30 and TRBJ2-1; unclear D gene. V lost 0 bases and J lost 4, with 4 bases in between. The CDR3 consists of 12 residues. From germline, CDR1 is GTSNPN and CDR2 SVGIG (reference sequence). CDR3 nucleotides: TGTGCCTGGAGTGTCCTGTACAATGAGCAGTTCTTC. It specifies CAWSVLYNEQFF.

This clone was detected once. V usage is TRBV27 and J usage is TRBJ1-1; D remains unclear. The CDR3 has 12 residues. Per germline, CDR1 MNHEY and CDR2 SMNVEV (reference sequence). V shed 6 bases and J shed 5 bases, with 10 bases lying between them. For the CDR3, the DNA is TGTGCCAGCAGCCACTACGGAACTGAAGCTTTCTTT. Amino acid sequence: CASSHYGTEAFF.

The rearrangement uses TRBV28 and TRBJ2-2; 10 nucleotides agree with TRBD2. J lost 1 base, V lost 5 bases, and 1 base had no gene match. Germline CDR1 is MDHEN and CDR2 is SYDVKM. This CDR3 is built from 15 residues. The DNA for the CDR3 is TGTGCCAGCAGTGGACTAGCGGTGAACACCGGGGAGCTGTTTTTT. Translated: CASSGLAVNTGELFF.

The chain combines TRBV2 with TRBJ2-3; the match to TRBD1 covers 8 bases. The CDR3 extends over 16 amino acids. V lost 2 bases to trimming and J lost 3 bases; unmatched junction nucleotides: 7. Germline V lookup: CDR1 SNHLY, CDR2 FYNNEI. CDR3 DNA sequence: TGTGCCAGCAGTGAACCGGCAGGGGGCCTGACAGATACGCAGTATTTT. Translating it yields CASSEPAGGLTDTQYF. Supplemented by reference TRBV2 and TRBJ2-3, the full variable domain reads EPEVTQTPSHQVTQMGQEVILRCVPISNHLYFYWYRQILGQKVEFLVSFYNNEISEKSEIFDDQFSVERPDGSNFTLKIRSTKLEDSAMYFCASSEPAGGLTDTQYFGPGTRLTVL.

The rearrangement joins TRBV4-1 to TRBJ2-7; D not certain. Germline CDR1 and CDR2: MGHRA and YSYEKL. CDR3 length equals 16 residues. With 4 bases removed from V and 1 base from J, the gap between germline ends came to 17 bases. CDR3 sequence reads: CASSPVTVRRSYEQYF. In DNA form, the CDR3 reads TGCGCCAGCAGCCCAGTTACGGTTAGGCGGTCCTACGAGCAGTACTTC.

J is TRBJ2-1 and V is TRBV5-4; D is possibly TRBD2 (6 bases). Trimming removed 0 bases at V and 2 bases at J, with 6 bases between. Germline V gene lookup returns CDR1 SGHNT and CDR2 YYREEE (reference sequence). The CDR3 contains 14 residues. The CDR3 bases are TGTGCCAGCAGCTTGGGACTAGCCTACAATGAGCAGTTCTTC. It specifies CASSLGLAYNEQFF.

This clone is a singleton in its sample. The chain combines TRBV27 with TRBJ2-1, with D possibly TRBD2 on 6 matching bases. Per the germline V gene, CDR1 is MNHEY and CDR2 is SMNVEV (reference sequence). The CDR3 loop spans 13 amino acids. The V end lost 8 bases, the J end lost 8 bases, and 16 bases lay between the germline ends. Here the CDR3 reads CASRKRPGDEQFF. CDR3 nucleotides: TGTGCCAGCCGAAAGCGGCCGGGGGATGAGCAGTTCTTC.

The V and J genes are TRBV19 and TRBJ1-5; no clear D gene. CDR3 length: 13 residues. V was shortened by 2 bases and J by 4 bases, with 6 bases between the two germline ends. Germline V gene sequence: CDR1 LNHDA, CDR2 SQIVND (reference sequence). CDR3 bases: TGTGCCAGTAGTATAATTATAAATCAGCCCCAGCATTTT. Translation: CASSIIINQPQHF.

The rearrangement uses TRBV14 and TRBJ2-1; TRBD2 is a possible D gene (5 bases). Germline V gene lookup returns CDR1 SGHDN and CDR2 FVKESK. The CDR3 runs to 15 residues. The V end lost 0 bases, the J end lost 7 bases, and 13 bases lay between the germline ends. CDR3 residues: CASSQELVAINEQFF. In DNA form, the CDR3 reads TGTGCCAGCAGCCAAGAACTCGTAGCGATAAATGAGCAGTTCTTC.

The V and J genes are TRBV7-9 and TRBJ1-1, with D possibly being TRBD1 (6 bases). Germline-derived CDR1 and CDR2 are SEHNR and FQNEAQ (reference sequence). V was trimmed by 2 bases and J by 2 bases, leaving 9 bases between them. The CDR3 length is 14 residues. CDR3 DNA sequence: TGTGCCAGCAGCTTACGACAGGAAAACACTGAAGCTTTCTTT. Translation: CASSLRQENTEAFF.

This clone was counted once. The V gene is TRBV4-1, the J gene TRBJ1-1, with a weak D call TRBD1 (5 bases). This CDR3 is 15 amino acids long. V was cut by 0 bases and J by 6 bases, with 14 bases left in between. Per the germline V gene, CDR1 is MGHRA and CDR2 is YSYEKL. The CDR3 loop reads CASSQEIAPGAEAFF. The CDR3 DNA sequence: TGCGCCAGCAGCCAAGAAATCGCTCCGGGGGCTGAAGCTTTCTTT.